This T cell receptor beta chain is from a study of control samples from healthy donors and cancer patients. Only in-frame clones appear in the TCRdb table, and some are missing; sequencing was by immunoSEQ multiplex PCR. The data contain roughly 160,000 clones, roughly 95% of them seen just once; the ten biggest clones take up 1%. The TCR comes from a woman in her twenties or thirties in good health. The source material was blood.

The CDR3 DNA sequence: TGTGCCAGCAGCCTAAGGGCGAGAGAGCAGTACTTC. Translating it yields CASSLRAREQYF. The V gene is TRBV7-8, the J gene TRBJ2-7; D gene uncertain. CDR1 is SGHVS and CDR2 is FQNEAQ in the germline V gene. V shed 5 bases and J shed 7 bases, with 12 bases lying between them. This CDR3 has 12 residues.